This TCR beta chain was sequenced in a study of response to subunit inactivated influenza vaccine. Study outcomes and limitations: The authors suggested that every seasonal influenza vaccination recruits few new T cells.

Germline CDR1 and CDR2: SQVTM and ANQGSEA. The CDR3 loop spans 12 amino acids. TCRdb re-called the RT-PCR reads with MiXCR, one entry per CDR3 protein. Of 860,000 or so distinct CDR3 sequences listed, approximately 22% were seen once; the top ten hold 9.5% to 13%. To note about this clonotype: Its antigen is not known.

The sequence was obtained from a man aged 45-60 years who received an inactivated influenza vaccine. The sample was PBMCs from blood, taken around 5 days after vaccination. This chain links TRBV29-1 with TRBJ2-1; perhaps TRBD2 as D (6 bases). DNA of the CDR3: TGCGGAGGGCGGAGGGGCGCGGATGAGCAGTTCTTC. Encoded protein: CGGRRGADEQFF.